The clone carrying this TCR beta chain was counted ten times or more. As yet, its antigen is unknown. This sample stems from a study of Graves' ophthalmopathy and Graves' hyperthyroidism. Study-level findings and limits: Most expanded clonotypes in thyroid above 0.001 frequency also showed up in blood.

New diagnoses, under 2 months' duration, and ages 18 to 65 characterized the hyperthyroidism patients. Other autoimmune diseases, uncontrolled infections, pregnancy or lactation excluded patients from enrollment. As the template, RNA transcripts were used to amplify TCR beta CDR3 regions. HTBI primers primed a first-round RT-PCR, and a second-round multiplex PCR followed. TCRdb reanalysed the multiplex PCR reads using MiXCR and keeps one entry per CDR3 protein. This repertoire shows just over 600,000 distinct CDR3 sequences, approximately 22% found once; its top ten account for approximately 6.5%. The CDR3 is 15 amino acids. V dropped 3 bases and J dropped 7; count of bases not matched to a gene: 11.

The gene calls are TRBV12-3 or TRBV12-4 and TRBJ1-2; 7 bases agree with TRBD1. This receptor was taken from a woman under 30 with stable Graves' hyperthyroidism. Some clones in this sample may be carry-over from other donors' samples. What was sequenced was peripheral blood. The CDR3 reads CASSFGGGGLGGYTF. The CDR3 nucleotides read TGTGCCAGCAGTTTCGGGGGAGGGGGCTTAGGTGGCTACACCTTC.